This TCR beta chain was sequenced for a study of T cell responses to AZD1222 COVID-19 vaccine (TCRdb year 2021). With regard to the full study: A total of approximately 240 trial participants underwent TCR sequencing, of whom approximately 210 received two doses of AZD1222 and about 25 received two doses of the MenACWY control vaccine. Trial participants were enrolled by age into subgroups of 18-55, 56-69 and 70-plus years, and roughly 150, 30 and 60 TCR-sequenced participants, respectively, were included in these subgroups.

According to the study, the label for this sample's time point signals: about 28 days (+/-7) after the second vaccine dose. AZD1222 recipients whose second dose came at about 4 weeks and those whose second dose came at about 12 weeks were combined into one group, since spike-specific TCR depth and breadth did not differ between the two schedules. The vaccinee samples were drawn from two UK trials, COV001 and COV002, one of which was a single-blind randomized controlled phase 2/3 trial testing AZD1222 (ChAdOx1 nCoV-19) in healthy adults. Trial participant PBMC samples were collected at day 0 and day 28 after the second dose for TCRbeta chain sequencing. Details on this clone: The clone's antigen remains unknown. Nothing much larger sits one base from this clone, and base qualities are not available.

The germline V end is reduced by 7 bases and the J end by 1 base; junction bases left unmatched: 7. The cysteine opens and the phenylalanine closes a CDR3 of 15 amino acids. The read is trimmed to its CDR3 DNA, 45 bases read in frame from base 1. In the germline V gene (reference sequence), CDR1 corresponds to SEHNR and CDR2 to FQNEAQ. The paper's findings and limits, for the study overall: Because no samples from the day 14 peak response were available, repertoires could be characterized only after the peak T cell response. The 56-69-year group was small, and its depth increase did not reach significance, likely because of low power. Most participants were white British and females outnumbered males, and the authors suggested that clonal diversity may have been underestimated. After two AZD1222 doses, spike-specific TCR breadth and depth were significantly higher than at day 0 and than in MenACWY recipients. Conclusions about previously exposed vaccinees were limited because only a handful of AZD1222 recipients were SARS-CoV-2 seropositive at baseline. Epitopes outside the regions mutated in the B.1.351 and B.1.1.7 variants were reportedly recognized by nearly half of the unique spike-specific TCRs. The vaccine-associated CD4 TCRs covered the entire spike protein, and the dominant responses fell in regions 160-218 and 743-854.

The CDR3 regions of human TCRbeta chains were subjected to immunosequencing. For the original study's pipeline: TCRs in the repertoires were compared against a reference library of SARS-CoV-2-specific TCRs that had been generated with the MIRA antigen-specificity platform. Breadth was defined as the fraction of unique TCRs that were SARS-CoV-2-associated. Depth was defined as the fraction of total T cells that were SARS-CoV-2-associated. Each spike-specific TCR was assigned to its reactive spike region and to a CD4 or CD8 class using the MIRA data. Log10-transformed breadth and depth values were compared by one-way ANOVA with Sidak's multiple comparisons tests. The source is immuneACCESS, and TCRdb retained only in-frame sequences with V and J called. Part of the clones is not carried over; for the studies checked, unresolved V genes explain less than half of this, and the remainder is unexplained. Clone size and the V and J calls come from that table; the DNA yielded D and trimming. This sample comprises over 75,000 clones, roughly nine tenths of them detected only once. 2% to 2.5% of the sample is in the top ten clones.

The V and J segments used are TRBV7-9 and TRBJ2-1, with TRBD1 matching 7 junction bases. The material sequenced was peripheral blood, taken 28 days after the second AZD1222 dose. The TCR sequence derives from an adult who received the AZD1222 COVID-19 vaccine. The CDR3 protein sequence reads: CASNHRDSSYNEQFF. The nucleotide sequence is given as TGTGCCAGCAACCACCGGGACAGTTCCTACAATGAGCAGTTCTTC. The entire variable domain, with the stretches around the CDR3 drawn from the reference TRBV7-9 and TRBJ2-1 proteins, is DTGVSQNPRHKITKRGQNVTFRCDPISEHNRLYWYRQTLGQGPEFLTYFQNEAQLEKSRLLSDRFSAERPKGSFSTLEIQRTEQGDSAMYLCASNHRDSSYNEQFFGPGTRLTVL.